The clone carrying this T cell receptor (beta chain) was found once. This sample was included in a study of blood T cell repertoires in COVID-19. Source study methods: Estimation of nucleated cell counts relied on the amplification of reference gene primers. Profiling relied on immunoSEQ multiplex PCR, and the TCRdb table lists in-frame clones only, not all of them. V and J calls and clone size follow that table, whereas D and trimming were derived from the DNA. The table shows some 46,000 clones, with 85% to 90% occurring only once. Sequencing used peripheral blood. This receptor was obtained from a man between 60 and 70 years old with acute or convalescent COVID-19.

The CDR3 bases are TGTGCCAGCAGTAGTCAGGGCTTGGGTAATGAAAAACTGTTTTTT. Amino acid sequence: CASSSQGLGNEKLFF. The rearrangement joins TRBV7-2 to TRBJ1-4; TRBD1 might be the D (5 bases). Germline V lookup: CDR1 SGHTA, CDR2 FQGNSA. V was clipped by 6 bases and J by 4 bases, with 15 bases between them. The CDR3 loop spans 15 amino acids.